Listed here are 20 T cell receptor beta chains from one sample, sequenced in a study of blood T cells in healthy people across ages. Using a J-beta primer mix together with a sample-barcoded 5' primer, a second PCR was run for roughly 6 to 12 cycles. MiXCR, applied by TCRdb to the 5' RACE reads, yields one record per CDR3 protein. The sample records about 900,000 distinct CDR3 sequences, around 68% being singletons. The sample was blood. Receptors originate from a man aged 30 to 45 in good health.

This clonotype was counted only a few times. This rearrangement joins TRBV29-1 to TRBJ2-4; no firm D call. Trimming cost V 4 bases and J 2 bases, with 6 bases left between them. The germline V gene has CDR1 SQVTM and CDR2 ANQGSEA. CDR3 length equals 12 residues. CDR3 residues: CSVGGTKNIQYF. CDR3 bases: TGCAGCGTTGGCGGAACCAAAAACATTCAGTACTTC.

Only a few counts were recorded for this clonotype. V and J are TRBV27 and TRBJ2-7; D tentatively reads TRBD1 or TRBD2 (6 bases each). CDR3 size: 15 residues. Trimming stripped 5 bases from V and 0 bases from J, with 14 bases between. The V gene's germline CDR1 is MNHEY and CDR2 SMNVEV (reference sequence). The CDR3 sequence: CASSGGDISSYEQYF. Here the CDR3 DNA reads TGTGCCAGCAGTGGAGGGGACATTAGCTCCTACGAGCAGTACTTC.

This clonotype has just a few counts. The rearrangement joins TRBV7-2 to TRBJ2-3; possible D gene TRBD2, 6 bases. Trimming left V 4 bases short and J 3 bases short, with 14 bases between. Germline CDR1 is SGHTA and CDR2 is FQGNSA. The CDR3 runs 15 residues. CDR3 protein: CASSSTGLYTDTQYF. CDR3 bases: TGTGCCAGCAGCTCGACGGGACTTTATACAGATACGCAGTATTTT. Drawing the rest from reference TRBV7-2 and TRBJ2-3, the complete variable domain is GAGVSQSPSNKVTEKGKDVELRCDPISGHTALYWYRQSLGQGLEFLIYFQGNSAPDKSGLPSDRFSAERTGGSVSTLTIQRTQQEDSAVYLCASSSTGLYTDTQYFGPGTRLTVL.

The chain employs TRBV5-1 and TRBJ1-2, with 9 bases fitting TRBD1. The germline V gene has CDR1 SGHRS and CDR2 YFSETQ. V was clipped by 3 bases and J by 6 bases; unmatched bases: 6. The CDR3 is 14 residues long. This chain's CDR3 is CASSSGQGNDGYTF. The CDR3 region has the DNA TGCGCCAGCAGCTCTGGACAGGGGAATGATGGCTACACCTTC.

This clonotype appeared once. DNA for the CDR3: TGCAGCGTTCAGGGGACCGGTGGCTACACCTTC. Translation gives CSVQGTGGYTF. V is TRBV29-1 and J is TRBJ1-2; the D gene is possibly TRBD1 (6 bases). Trimming removed 5 bases at V and 7 bases at J, with 11 bases between. The CDR3 totals 11 residues. Germline CDR1 and CDR2: SQVTM and ANQGSEA.

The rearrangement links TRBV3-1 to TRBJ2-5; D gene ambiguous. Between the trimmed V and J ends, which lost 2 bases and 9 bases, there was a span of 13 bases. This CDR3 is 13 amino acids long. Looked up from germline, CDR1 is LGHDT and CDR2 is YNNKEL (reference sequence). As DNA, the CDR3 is TGTGCCAGCAGCCAATTGGGCCGCGAGGCCCAGTACTTC. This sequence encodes CASSQLGREAQYF.

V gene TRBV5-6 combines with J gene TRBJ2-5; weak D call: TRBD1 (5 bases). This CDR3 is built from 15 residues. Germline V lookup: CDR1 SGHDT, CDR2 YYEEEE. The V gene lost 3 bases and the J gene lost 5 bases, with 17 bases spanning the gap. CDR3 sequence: CASSYRQLGGETQYF. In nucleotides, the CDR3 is TGTGCCAGCAGCTACCGACAGCTGGGTGGGGAGACCCAGTACTTC.

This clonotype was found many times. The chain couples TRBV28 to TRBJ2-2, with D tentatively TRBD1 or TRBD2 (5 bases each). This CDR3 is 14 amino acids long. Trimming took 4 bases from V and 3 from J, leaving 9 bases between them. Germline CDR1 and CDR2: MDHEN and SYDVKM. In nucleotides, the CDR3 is TGTGCCAGCAGTTCAGGGACGTACACCGGGGAGCTGTTTTTT. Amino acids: CASSSGTYTGELFF.

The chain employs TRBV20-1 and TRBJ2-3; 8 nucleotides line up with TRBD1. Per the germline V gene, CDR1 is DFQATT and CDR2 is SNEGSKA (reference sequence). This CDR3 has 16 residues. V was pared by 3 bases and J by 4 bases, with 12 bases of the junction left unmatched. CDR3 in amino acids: CSASGFRQGSADTQYF. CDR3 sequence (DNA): TGCAGTGCTAGTGGTTTTCGACAGGGGAGTGCAGATACGCAGTATTTT.

The CDR3 region is CASSARDREGEQYF. In nucleotides, the CDR3 is TGTGCCAGTAGTGCCCGGGACAGGGAGGGCGAGCAGTACTTC. V is TRBV3-1 and J is TRBJ2-4; TRBD1 matches at 9 bases. The DNA end is more similar to TRBJ2-7, so the J call may be wrong. From germline, CDR1 is LGHDT and CDR2 YNNKEL (reference sequence). This CDR3 has 14 residues.

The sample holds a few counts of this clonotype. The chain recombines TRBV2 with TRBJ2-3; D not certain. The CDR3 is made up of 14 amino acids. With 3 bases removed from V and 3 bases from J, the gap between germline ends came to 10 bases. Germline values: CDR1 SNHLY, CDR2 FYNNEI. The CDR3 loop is CASSDVVNTDTQYF. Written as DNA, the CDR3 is TGTGCCAGCAGTGATGTAGTTAATACAGATACGCAGTATTTT. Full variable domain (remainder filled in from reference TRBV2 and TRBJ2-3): EPEVTQTPSHQVTQMGQEVILRCVPISNHLYFYWYRQILGQKVEFLVSFYNNEISEKSEIFDDQFSVERPDGSNFTLKIRSTKLEDSAMYFCASSDVVNTDTQYFGPGTRLTVL.

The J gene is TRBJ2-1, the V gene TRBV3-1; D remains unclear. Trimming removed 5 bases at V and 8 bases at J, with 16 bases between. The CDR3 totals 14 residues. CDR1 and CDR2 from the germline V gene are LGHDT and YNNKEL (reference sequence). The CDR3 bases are TGTGCCAGCAGCATCCACAGAGGTTTGGATGAGCAGTTCTTC. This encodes CASSIHRGLDEQFF.

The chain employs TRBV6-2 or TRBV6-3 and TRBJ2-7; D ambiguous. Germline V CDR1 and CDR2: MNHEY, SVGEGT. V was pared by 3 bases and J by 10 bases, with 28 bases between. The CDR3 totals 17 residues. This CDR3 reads CASSYTSGPASQETQYF. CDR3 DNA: TGTGCCAGCAGTTATACCTCCGGGCCAGCCTCCCAAGAAACCCAGTACTTC.

CDR3 protein: CASFGGSYNEQFF. The CDR3 region has the DNA TGTGCCAGCTTCGGGGGCTCCTACAATGAGCAGTTCTTC. The chain uses TRBV27 and TRBJ2-1; possibly TRBD2 for D (6 bases). There are 13 residues in the CDR3. CDR1 MNHEY and CDR2 SMNVEV come from the germline V gene (reference sequence). Trimming removed 8 bases from V and 0 bases from J, with 8 bases in between.

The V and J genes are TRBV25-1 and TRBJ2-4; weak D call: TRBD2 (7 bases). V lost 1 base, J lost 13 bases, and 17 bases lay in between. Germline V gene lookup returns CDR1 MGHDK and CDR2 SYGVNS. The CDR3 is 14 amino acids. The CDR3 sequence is CASSEWAREGEQYF. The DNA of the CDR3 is TGTGCCAGCAGTGAATGGGCCAGGGAGGGGGAGCAGTACTTC.

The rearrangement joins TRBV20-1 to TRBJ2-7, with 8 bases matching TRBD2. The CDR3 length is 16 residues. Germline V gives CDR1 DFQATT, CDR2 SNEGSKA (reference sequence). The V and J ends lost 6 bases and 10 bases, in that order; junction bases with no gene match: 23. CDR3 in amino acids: CSAQSGYGGESLSQYF. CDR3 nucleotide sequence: TGCAGTGCCCAATCCGGGTACGGGGGGGAATCTTTGTCCCAGTACTTC.

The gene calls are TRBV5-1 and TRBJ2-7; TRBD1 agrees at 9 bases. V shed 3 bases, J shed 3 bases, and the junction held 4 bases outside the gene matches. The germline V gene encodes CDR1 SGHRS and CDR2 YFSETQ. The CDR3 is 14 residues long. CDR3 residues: CASSWGDRVYEQYF. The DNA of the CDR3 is TGCGCCAGCAGCTGGGGGGACAGGGTCTACGAGCAGTACTTC. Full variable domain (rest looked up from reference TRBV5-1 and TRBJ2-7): KAGVTQTPRYLIKTRGQQVTLSCSPISGHRSVSWYQQTPGQGLQFLFEYFSETQRNKGNFPGRFSGRQFSNSRSEMNVSTLELGDSALYLCASSWGDRVYEQYFGPGTRLTVT.

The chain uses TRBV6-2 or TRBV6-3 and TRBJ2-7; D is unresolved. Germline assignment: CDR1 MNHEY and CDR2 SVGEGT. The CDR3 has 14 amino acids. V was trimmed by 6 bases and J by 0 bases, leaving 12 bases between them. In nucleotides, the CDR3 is TGTGCCAGCAGCAATGGACGGAGCTCCTACGAGCAGTACTTC. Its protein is CASSNGRSSYEQYF.

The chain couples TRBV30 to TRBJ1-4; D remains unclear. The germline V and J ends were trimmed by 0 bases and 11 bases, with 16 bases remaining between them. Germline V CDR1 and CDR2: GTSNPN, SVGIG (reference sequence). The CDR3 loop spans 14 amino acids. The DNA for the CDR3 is TGTGCCTGGAGTGTAGGAACGGAGTACGGGAAACTGTTTTTT. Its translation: CAWSVGTEYGKLFF.

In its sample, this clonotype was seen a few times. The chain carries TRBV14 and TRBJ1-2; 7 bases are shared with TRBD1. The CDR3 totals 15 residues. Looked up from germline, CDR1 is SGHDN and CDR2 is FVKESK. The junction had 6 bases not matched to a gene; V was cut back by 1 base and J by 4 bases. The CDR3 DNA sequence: TGTGCCAGCAGCCAAGCATATGGGACAGTCTATGGCTACACCTTC. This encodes CASSQAYGTVYGYTF. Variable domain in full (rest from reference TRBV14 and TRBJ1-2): EAGVTQFPSHSVIEKGQTVTLRCDPISGHDNLYWYRRVMGKEIKFLLHFVKESKQDESGMPNNRFLAERTGGTYSTLKVQPAELEDSGVYFCASSQAYGTVYGYTFGSGTRLTVV.